Following are 29 T cell receptor beta chains from one sample sequenced in a study of blood T cell repertoires in COVID-19. Produced via immunoSEQ multiplex PCR; TCRdb's table is partial and in-frame only. The data show 55,000 or so clones, with less than 95% seen just once and approximately 6.2% held by the top ten. Sequencing was done on a sample of peripheral blood. These receptors were obtained from a man in his forties with acute or convalescent COVID-19.

The chain combines TRBV6-5 with TRBJ2-7, with 7 positions matching TRBD1. Unmatched junction bases numbered 1, after V lost 2 bases and J lost 6 bases. Germline CDR1 and CDR2: MNHEY and SVGAGI. The CDR3 is made up of 12 amino acids. The CDR3 sequence: CASSYEGAEQYF. CDR3 nucleotide sequence: TGTGCCAGCAGTTACGAGGGGGCCGAGCAGTACTTC.

The chain has TRBV5-1 and TRBJ1-5; no clear D. Germline V gives CDR1 SGHRS, CDR2 YFSETQ. The CDR3 is 15 residues long. V lost 0 bases and J lost 0, with 7 bases in between. The CDR3, as DNA: TGCGCCAGCAGCTTGGACAGTTATAGCAATCAGCCCCAGCATTTT. It yields the protein CASSLDSYSNQPQHF.

This chain's CDR3 is CASSRPGQGSDEQFF. The CDR3 DNA follows: TGTGCCAGCAGCAGACCGGGACAGGGTAGTGATGAGCAGTTCTTC. The rearrangement links TRBV7-2 to TRBJ2-1; 9 positions match TRBD1. J lost 8 bases, V lost 5 bases, and 10 bases had no gene match. Germline CDR1 reads SGHTA; CDR2 reads FQGNSA. This CDR3 region has 15 residues. The variable domain in full, completed from reference TRBV7-2 and TRBJ2-1, reads GAGVSQSPSNKVTEKGKDVELRCDPISGHTALYWYRQSLGQGLEFLIYFQGNSAPDKSGLPSDRFSAERTGGSVSTLTIQRTQQEDSAVYLCASSRPGQGSDEQFFGPGTRLTVL.

The chain recombines TRBV27 with TRBJ2-3; no reliable D call. The germline CDR1 and CDR2 sequences are MNHEY and SMNVEV (reference sequence). This CDR3 region has 11 residues. V was pared by 7 bases and J by 6 bases, with 8 bases between. CDR3 DNA sequence: TGTGCCAGCACAAGAGCGGATACGCAGTATTTT. Translated: CASTRADTQYF.

The chain recombines TRBV6-1 with TRBJ2-7; TRBD1 matches 7 bases. V lost 1 base and J lost 3; bases outside the gene matches: 6. The CDR3 contains 15 residues. Germline values: CDR1 MNHNS, CDR2 SASEGT. CDR3 sequence: CASSEVRGQLYEQYF. In DNA, the CDR3 is TGTGCCAGCAGTGAAGTACGGGGACAGCTCTACGAGCAGTACTTC.

Written as DNA, the CDR3 is TGTGCCAGCAGTGTTACAGTGAACACTGAAGCTTTCTTT. Amino acid sequence: CASSVTVNTEAFF. The chain recombines TRBV25-1 with TRBJ1-1; no definite D call. V was cut by 4 bases and J by 0 bases, with 6 bases left in between. This CDR3 has 13 residues. Germline V gives CDR1 MGHDK, CDR2 SYGVNS. The full variable domain, in which reference TRBV25-1 and TRBJ1-1 provide the parts outside the CDR3, is EADIYQTPRYLVIGTGKKITLECSQTMGHDKMYWYQQDPGMELHLIHYSYGVNSTEKGDLSSESTVSRIRTEHFPLTLESARPSHTSQYLCASSVTVNTEAFFGQGTRLTVV.

In nucleotides, the CDR3 is TGTGCCAGCAGCATCACCGAGGGACCCCTCCACTTT. It is translated as CASSITEGPLHF. The chain combines TRBV12-3 or TRBV12-4 with TRBJ1-6; no clear D. V gave up 6 bases and J gave up 12 bases, with 12 bases separating them. This CDR3 is built from 12 residues.

This clone turned up a few times. This chain connects TRBV27 to TRBJ1-5; 10 bases match TRBD1. The CDR3 is 17 residues long. V shed 2 bases, J shed 3 bases, and the junction held 7 bases outside the gene matches. Germline V gene sequence: CDR1 MNHEY, CDR2 SMNVEV (reference sequence). CDR3 in amino acids: CASSLTGGTGVNQPQHF. CDR3 nucleotide sequence: TGTGCCAGCAGTTTAACAGGCGGGACAGGGGTCAATCAGCCCCAGCATTTT.

V is TRBV29-1 and J is TRBJ2-7; D remains ambiguous. The CDR3 runs 12 residues. CDR1 and CDR2 (germline): SQVTM, ANQGSEA. V lost 2 bases to trimming and J lost 3 bases, with 8 bases between them. The CDR3 coding sequence is TGCAGCGTTGAACATAACAGCTACGAGCAGTACTTC. Protein product: CSVEHNSYEQYF.

This chain's CDR3 is CSANTGAQETQYF. CDR3 DNA: TGCAGCGCCAATACCGGAGCTCAAGAGACCCAGTACTTC. This rearrangement joins TRBV29-1 to TRBJ2-5; D is undetermined. The V end was cut by 7 bases, the J end by 2 bases, with 14 bases between. CDR1 is SQVTM and CDR2 is ANQGSEA in the germline V gene. The CDR3 totals 13 residues.

The J gene is TRBJ1-3, the V gene TRBV5-4; weak D call: TRBD1 (5 bases). With 5 bases removed from V and 0 bases from J, the gap between germline ends came to 15 bases. The V gene's germline CDR1 is SGHNT and CDR2 YYREEE (reference sequence). The CDR3 loop spans 16 amino acids. In DNA form, the CDR3 reads TGTGCCAGCAGTACAGGAGCACTCTTCTCTGGAAACACCATATATTTT. Protein sequence: CASSTGALFSGNTIYF.

V gene TRBV28 combines with J gene TRBJ1-2, with 9 bases aligning to TRBD1. Germline V gene data show CDR1 as MDHEN and CDR2 as SYDVKM. The CDR3 runs 14 residues. The V gene end was trimmed by 8 bases and the J gene end by 7 bases; junction bases not matched to a gene: 11. CDR3 residues: CASVSGQGLSGYTF. The CDR3 DNA is TGTGCCAGCGTAAGCGGACAGGGGCTCTCTGGCTACACCTTC.

The chain carries TRBV14 and TRBJ1-4; 7 bases are a match to TRBD1. CDR1 is SGHDN and CDR2 is FVKESK in the germline V gene. This CDR3 has 14 residues. The J segment lost 8 bases and the V segment lost 1 base, leaving 4 bases of the junction unmatched. The CDR3 DNA is TGTGCCAGCAGCCAAGCAGGGGGAGGCGAAAAACTGTTTTTT. Protein product: CASSQAGGGEKLFF.

The chain carries TRBV19 and TRBJ1-2; the D gene is possibly TRBD1 (5 bases). CDR3 length equals 14 residues. Germline V CDR1 and CDR2: LNHDA, SQIVND (reference sequence). Trimming shortened V by 7 bases and J by 4 bases, and 16 bases separated the two germline ends. The CDR3 coding sequence is TGTGCCAGTACCCCGGGCAGGGCGGCCTATGGCTACACCTTC. This encodes CASTPGRAAYGYTF.

The V call is TRBV12-5, the J call TRBJ1-5, with 7 nucleotides matching TRBD1. The V gene's germline CDR1 is LGHNT and CDR2 FRNRAP. This CDR3 contains 14 residues. J lost 6 bases, V lost 6 bases, and 8 bases had no gene match. The CDR3 sequence is CASGYTTGTQPQHF. In DNA, the CDR3 is TGTGCTAGTGGATACACGACAGGGACTCAGCCCCAGCATTTT. Together with reference TRBV12-5 and TRBJ1-5, the CDR3 gives the full variable domain: DARVTQTPRHKVTEMGQEVTMRCQPILGHNTVFWYRQTMMQGLELLAYFRNRAPLDDSGMPKDRFSAEMPDATLATLKIQPSEPRDSAVYFCASGYTTGTQPQHFGDGTRLSIL.

This sequence joins TRBV5-1 and TRBJ1-3; TRBD1 might be the D (5 bases). The CDR3 runs to 16 residues. With 4 bases removed from V and 0 bases from J, the gap between germline ends came to 14 bases. Germline values: CDR1 SGHRS, CDR2 YFSETQ. CDR3 coding DNA: TGCGCCAGCAGCCCTGACCCGACAGACTCTGGAAACACCATATATTTT. Translated, it gives CASSPDPTDSGNTIYF. Variable domain in full (rest from reference TRBV5-1 and TRBJ1-3): KAGVTQTPRYLIKTRGQQVTLSCSPISGHRSVSWYQQTPGQGLQFLFEYFSETQRNKGNFPGRFSGRQFSNSRSEMNVSTLELGDSALYLCASSPDPTDSGNTIYFGEGSWLTVV.

The chain links TRBV5-1 to TRBJ1-6, with a tentative D call TRBD1 (5 bases). V lost 0 bases and J 6 bases, leaving 10 bases between the germline ends. CDR3 length: 15 amino acids. Germline V gene data show CDR1 as SGHRS and CDR2 as YFSETQ. CDR3 protein: CASSLESQGNSPLHF. CDR3 sequence (DNA): TGCGCCAGCAGCTTGGAAAGCCAGGGTAATTCACCCCTCCACTTT. The variable domain in full, with the rest retrieved from reference TRBV5-1 and TRBJ1-6, is KAGVTQTPRYLIKTRGQQVTLSCSPISGHRSVSWYQQTPGQGLQFLFEYFSETQRNKGNFPGRFSGRQFSNSRSEMNVSTLELGDSALYLCASSLESQGNSPLHFGNGTRLTVT.

The chain couples TRBV7-9 to TRBJ1-6; D is undetermined. CDR3 length: 14 residues. V lost 3 bases and J 9 bases, leaving 12 bases between the germline ends. Looked up from germline, CDR1 is SEHNR and CDR2 is FQNEAQ (reference sequence). The chain's CDR3 is CASSFGLGSSPLHF. CDR3 DNA sequence: TGTGCCAGCAGCTTTGGACTAGGGAGTTCACCCCTCCACTTT.

This chain uses TRBV5-1 with TRBJ1-1, with TRBD1 matching 8 bases. The CDR3 loop spans 14 amino acids. V lost 3 bases, J lost 1 base, and 2 bases stayed unmatched. The germline V gene has CDR1 SGHRS and CDR2 YFSETQ. CDR3 DNA: TGCGCCAGCAGCTCAGGGGGCACGAACACTGAAGCTTTCTTT. Translated, it gives CASSSGGTNTEAFF. Together with reference TRBV5-1 and TRBJ1-1, the CDR3 gives the full variable domain: KAGVTQTPRYLIKTRGQQVTLSCSPISGHRSVSWYQQTPGQGLQFLFEYFSETQRNKGNFPGRFSGRQFSNSRSEMNVSTLELGDSALYLCASSSGGTNTEAFFGQGTRLTVV.

The chain uses TRBV6-2 or TRBV6-3 and TRBJ1-5; 11 bases map to TRBD1. The germline V gene has CDR1 MNHEY and CDR2 SVGEGT. J was trimmed by 2 bases and V by 2 bases; bases with no gene match: 5. The CDR3 covers 17 residues. The CDR3 region is CASSYGQGAWGNQPQHF. The DNA of the CDR3 is TGTGCCAGCAGTTACGGACAGGGGGCTTGGGGCAATCAGCCCCAGCATTTT.

The rearrangement joins TRBV27 to TRBJ2-1, with 11 nucleotides matching TRBD2. The CDR3 is 14 amino acids. Trimming removed 7 bases from V and 6 bases from J; junction bases left unmatched: 5. The germline gives CDR1 MNHEY, CDR2 SMNVEV (reference sequence). CDR3 residues: CASTLAGGVNEQFF. The CDR3 DNA follows: TGTGCCAGCACCTTAGCGGGAGGGGTCAATGAGCAGTTCTTC.

The gene calls are TRBV6-5 and TRBJ2-6; D might be TRBD2 (6 bases). This CDR3 comprises 15 residues. Looked up from germline, CDR1 is MNHEY and CDR2 is SVGAGI. Trimming pared 7 bases from V and 2 bases from J, leaving 12 bases between. Here the CDR3 reads CASTLEGAGANVLTF. Here the CDR3 DNA reads TGTGCCAGCACGTTGGAGGGAGCTGGGGCCAACGTCCTGACTTTC.

The chain uses TRBV6-2 or TRBV6-3 and TRBJ1-3; D is uncertain. The V and J ends lost 2 bases and 0 bases respectively, with 5 bases between them. The germline CDR1 and CDR2 sequences are MNHEY and SVGEGT. The CDR3 is 14 amino acids. The CDR3 DNA is TGTGCCAGCAGTTACGGGAGCTCTGGAAACACCATATATTTT. Translation: CASSYGSSGNTIYF.

The V gene is TRBV5-1, the J gene TRBJ2-5; 9 bases line up with TRBD1. V was clipped by 6 bases and J by 2 bases; unmatched bases: 5. CDR1 is SGHRS and CDR2 is YFSETQ in the germline V gene. The length of the CDR3 is 14 residues. Here the CDR3 reads CASTGQGGQETQYF. CDR3 DNA sequence: TGCGCCAGCACGGGACAGGGAGGGCAAGAGACCCAGTACTTC.

The genes are TRBV3-1 (or the pseudogene TRBV3-2) and TRBJ1-2; a weak D match, TRBD1 (6 bases). The CDR3 loop spans 12 amino acids. V was clipped by 8 bases and J by 0 bases, with 7 bases between them. Germline CDR1 and CDR2: LGHDT and YNNKEL (reference sequence). CDR3 loop: CASQGTNYGYTF. The CDR3 DNA follows: TGTGCCAGCCAGGGGACTAACTATGGCTACACCTTC.

The chain couples TRBV28 to TRBJ2-2; 10 nucleotides match TRBD2. Germline V gives CDR1 MDHEN, CDR2 SYDVKM. After removal of 6 bases from V and 0 bases from J, the junction contained 7 bases not matched to a gene. The CDR3 consists of 17 residues. CDR3: CASRPVAGGANTGELFF. CDR3 nucleotide sequence: TGTGCCAGCAGACCCGTAGCGGGAGGAGCGAACACCGGGGAGCTGTTTTTT. Complete variable domain (other parts from reference TRBV28 and TRBJ2-2): DVKVTQSSRYLVKRTGEKVFLECVQDMDHENMFWYRQDPGLGLRLIYFSYDVKMKEKGDIPEGYSVSREKKERFSLILESASTNQTSMYLCASRPVAGGANTGELFFGEGSRLTVL.

The rearrangement links TRBV28 to TRBJ1-3; 8 positions agree with TRBD1. Germline V gene lookup returns CDR1 MDHEN and CDR2 SYDVKM. This CDR3 comprises 14 residues. With 7 bases clipped from V and 0 bases from J, the junction kept 2 bases outside the gene matches. CDR3 sequence (DNA): TGTGCCAGCATCGACAGGGGCTCTGGAAACACCATATATTTT. It is translated as CASIDRGSGNTIYF. Combining the CDR3 with reference TRBV28 and TRBJ1-3 gives the whole variable domain DVKVTQSSRYLVKRTGEKVFLECVQDMDHENMFWYRQDPGLGLRLIYFSYDVKMKEKGDIPEGYSVSREKKERFSLILESASTNQTSMYLCASIDRGSGNTIYFGEGSWLTVV.

The V call is TRBV6-2 or TRBV6-3, the J call TRBJ1-1; TRBD1 is a possible D gene (6 bases). Germline CDR1 and CDR2: MNHEY and SVGEGT. V lost 5 bases, J lost 5 bases, and 9 bases lay in between. CDR3 length: 12 amino acids. Here the CDR3 DNA reads TGTGCCAGCAGTACAGGGTTGACTGAAGCTTTCTTT. Amino acid sequence: CASSTGLTEAFF.

The chain joins TRBV6-6 to TRBJ2-7, with 8 nucleotides matching TRBD2. V was clipped by 5 bases and J by 5 bases; unmatched bases: 5. The CDR3 consists of 13 residues. Germline-derived CDR1 and CDR2 are MNHNY and SVGAGI (reference sequence). CDR3 residues: CASSAGLGNEQYF. The CDR3 DNA reads TGTGCCAGCAGTGCGGGACTAGGGAACGAGCAGTACTTC.